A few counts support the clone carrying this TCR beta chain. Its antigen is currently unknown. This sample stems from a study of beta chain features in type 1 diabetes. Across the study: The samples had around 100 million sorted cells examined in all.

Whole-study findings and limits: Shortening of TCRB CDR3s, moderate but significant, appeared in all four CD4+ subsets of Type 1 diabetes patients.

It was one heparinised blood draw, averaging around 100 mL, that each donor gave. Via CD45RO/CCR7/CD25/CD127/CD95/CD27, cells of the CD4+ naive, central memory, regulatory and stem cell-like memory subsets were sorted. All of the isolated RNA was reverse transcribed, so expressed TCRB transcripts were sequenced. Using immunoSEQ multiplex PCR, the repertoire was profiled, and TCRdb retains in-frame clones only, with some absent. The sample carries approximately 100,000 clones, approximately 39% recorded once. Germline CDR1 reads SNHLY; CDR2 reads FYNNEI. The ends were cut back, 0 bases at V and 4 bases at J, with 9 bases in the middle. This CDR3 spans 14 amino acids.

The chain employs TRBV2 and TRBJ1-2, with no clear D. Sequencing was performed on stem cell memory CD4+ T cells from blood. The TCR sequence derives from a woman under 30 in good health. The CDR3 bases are TGTGCCAGCAGTGAAGCGCACGAGAGCTATGGCTACACCTTC. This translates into CASSEAHESYGYTF.